These T cell receptor beta chains were read from a single sample in a study of beta chain features in type 1 diabetes. Generated by immunoSEQ multiplex PCR, the TCRdb table keeps only in-frame clones and is missing some. The profile shows 150,000 to 190,000 clones, 10% of them singletons. Sequenced: central memory CD4+ T cells from blood. All receptors derive from a man aged 30 to 39 with type 1 diabetes. Each CDR3 is given without its conserved first and last residue. The order of the fields is J gene, V gene, CDR3 protein.

TRBJ2-1	TRBV18	ASSLPGFWNEQF
TRBJ2-7	TRBV4-2	ASSQDWRTRVLYDEQY
TRBJ1-4	TRBV2	ASTMSDGGEKLF
TRBJ2-5	TRBV20-1	SARGEETQY
TRBJ2-3	TRBV10-3	AISEFGQGTSTDTQY
TRBJ2-7	TRBV7-2	ASSSTVSYEQY
TRBJ2-2	TRBV2	ASFRSGELF
TRBJ2-3	TRBV9	ASSVAGQNTDTQY
TRBJ2-1	TRBV2	ASSESRSSYNEQF
TRBJ1-1	TRBV30	AWRRPGTGYVGAF
TRBJ2-1	TRBV14	ASSLAGYNEQF
TRBJ2-7	TRBV15	ATSRDRDYEQY
TRBJ1-3	TRBV9	ASSVEVRLSGNTIY
TRBJ1-2	TRBV7-3	ASSPHGGGNYGYT
TRBJ2-7	TRBV9	ASSGGTGSLREQY
TRBJ2-5	TRBV7-2	ASSWTSGSQETQY
TRBJ2-3	TRBV6-6	ASTNTDTQY
TRBJ1-1	TRBV11-2	ASSLNRVGTEAF
TRBJ2-1	TRBV27	ASSLPVAGELSNEQF
TRBJ1-1	TRBV21-1	ASSKSGGATEAF
TRBJ2-5	TRBV7-6	ASSIDQGWETQY
TRBJ1-2	TRBV2	ACSQGPRYGYT
TRBJ1-4	TRBV5-1	ASSGTAATNEKLF